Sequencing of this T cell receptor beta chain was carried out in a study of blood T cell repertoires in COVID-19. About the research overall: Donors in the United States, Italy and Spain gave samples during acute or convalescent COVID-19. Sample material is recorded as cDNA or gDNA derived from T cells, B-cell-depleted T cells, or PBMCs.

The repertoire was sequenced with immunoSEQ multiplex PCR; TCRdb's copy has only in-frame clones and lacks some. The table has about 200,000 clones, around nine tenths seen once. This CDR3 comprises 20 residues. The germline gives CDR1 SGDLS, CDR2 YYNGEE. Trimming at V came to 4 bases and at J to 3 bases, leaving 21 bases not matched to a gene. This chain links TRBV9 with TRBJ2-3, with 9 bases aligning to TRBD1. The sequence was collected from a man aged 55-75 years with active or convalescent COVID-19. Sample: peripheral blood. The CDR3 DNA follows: TGTGCCAGCAGCCCCACCTACTCCCGGGACAGGGTTTTGGGTACAGATACGCAGTATTTT. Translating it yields CASSPTYSRDRVLGTDTQYF. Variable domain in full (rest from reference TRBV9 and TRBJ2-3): DSGVTQTPKHLITATGQRVTLRCSPRSGDLSVYWYQQSLDQGLQFLIQYYNGEERAKGNILERFSAQQFPDLHSELNLSSLELGDSALYFCASSPTYSRDRVLGTDTQYFGPGTRLTVL.